The clone carrying this T cell receptor (delta chain) was observed a few times. A far larger clone is one nucleotide away, so this likely arose from a read error. Other DNA sequences in this sample translate to the same CDR3. The sample originates from a study of gamma-delta T cells after stem cell transplantation. Germline-derived CDR1 and CDR2 are TSWWSYY and QGS. This CDR3 comprises 24 residues. TCRdb processed the RT-PCR reads again with the CATT caller. The sample has around 780 delta-chain clones, about 2.1% seen once; the top ten hold more than 35%. The specimen sequenced was gamma-delta T cells. This clonotype was obtained from a human donor. It is not recorded whose cells these are; they may come from a transplant donor. This chain uses TRDV1 with TRDJ1; D perhaps matches TRDD3 (5 bases). In nucleotides, the CDR3 is TGTGCGCTTGGGGAAGTACTCCCCCTCATTACTGGCGGGGGCCACGATCCCTACACCGATAAACTCATCTTT. It codes for CALGEVLPLITGGGHDPYTDKLIF.